Following are 28 T cell receptor beta chains from one sample sequenced in a study of cytomegalovirus exposure and HLA in healthy donors. Vbeta (60) and Jbeta (13) primers were used in the PCR. The assay was immunoSEQ multiplex PCR, and TCRdb's table has in-frame clones only and misses some. The sample has about 190,000 clones, 87% seen once; the top ten hold over 1%. The source material was PBMCs. Every receptor here comes from a man aged 30 to 39 in good health and CMV-seronegative.

The rearrangement uses TRBV6-5 and TRBJ1-3, with D maybe TRBD1 (6 bases). The CDR3 has 15 residues. CDR1 MNHEY and CDR2 SVGAGI come from the germline V gene. V lost 4 bases and J lost 2, with 12 bases in between. The CDR3: CASSSPGGAGNTIYF. The CDR3, as DNA: TGTGCCAGCAGTTCTCCGGGGGGCGCTGGAAACACCATATATTTT.

V usage is TRBV9 and J usage is TRBJ2-1; 10 bases are shared with TRBD2. With 4 bases clipped from V and 6 bases from J, the junction kept 13 bases outside the gene matches. Germline lookup yields CDR1 SGDLS and CDR2 YYNGEE. CDR3 length: 17 residues. The CDR3 region has the DNA TGTGCCAGCAGCCCAGCGAGCGGGAGGGTTGGGAGCAATGAGCAGTTCTTC. It is translated as CASSPASGRVGSNEQFF.

This chain links TRBV2 with TRBJ2-5; TRBD1 matches 8 bases. CDR3 length equals 15 residues. The ends lost 4 bases at V and 1 base at J; junction bases unmatched: 5. Germline CDR1 SNHLY, CDR2 FYNNEI. Written as DNA, the CDR3 is TGTGCCAGCAGTGCAAACAGGGGGAGCCAAGAGACCCAGTACTTC. Translating gives CASSANRGSQETQYF.

The chain carries TRBV5-6 and TRBJ1-2, with D possibly TRBD1 on 5 matching bases. V was cut by 4 bases and J by 1 base, with 11 bases left in between. Germline CDR1 and CDR2: SGHDT and YYEEEE. CDR3 length equals 14 residues. The CDR3 DNA reads TGTGCCAGCAGCCTTGGGACTGTTAACTATGGCTACACCTTC. Translation: CASSLGTVNYGYTF.

The chain combines TRBV6-4 with TRBJ1-5; 7 nucleotides line up with TRBD1. Germline loops: CDR1 MRHNA, CDR2 SNTAGT. The V segment lost 3 bases and the J segment 6 bases; nucleotides outside the gene matches: 2. The CDR3 is 13 amino acids. The CDR3 region is CASSEQGGQPQHF. The CDR3 DNA reads as TGTGCCAGCAGTGAGCAGGGGGGTCAGCCCCAGCATTTT.

The chain combines TRBV5-6 with TRBJ2-5; a possible D gene is TRBD2 (6 bases). Germline CDR1 and CDR2: SGHDT and YYEEEE. Trimming removed 0 bases at V and 3 bases at J, with 12 bases between. The CDR3 is 15 amino acids. The DNA for the CDR3 is TGTGCCAGCAGCTTGGCGGGTCGGGGGAAAGAGACCCAGTACTTC. Encoded protein: CASSLAGRGKETQYF.

V is TRBV4-3 and J is TRBJ1-6; D is uncertain. Germline V gives CDR1 LGHNA, CDR2 YSLEER. CDR3 length: 15 residues. V was trimmed by 1 base and J by 2 bases, leaving 6 bases between them. Written as DNA, the CDR3 is TGCGCCAGCAGCCAAGGGACTGCCTATAATTCACCCCTCCACTTT. It is translated as CASSQGTAYNSPLHF.

The J gene is TRBJ1-2, the V gene TRBV7-9; D is uncertain. The CDR3 covers 14 residues. CDR1 and CDR2 (germline): SEHNR, FQNEAQ (reference sequence). Between the trimmed V and J ends, which lost 5 bases and 0 bases, there was a span of 10 bases. CDR3 residues: CASSPLAANYGYTF. The CDR3 region has the DNA TGTGCCAGCAGCCCCCTGGCGGCTAACTATGGCTACACCTTC. The variable domain in full, with the rest retrieved from reference TRBV7-9 and TRBJ1-2, is DTGVSQNPRHKITKRGQNVTFRCDPISEHNRLYWYRQTLGQGPEFLTYFQNEAQLEKSRLLSDRFSAERPKGSFSTLEIQRTEQGDSAMYLCASSPLAANYGYTFGSGTRLTVV.

The chain joins TRBV6-6 to TRBJ1-3; the D is unclear. The V gene's germline CDR1 is MNHNY and CDR2 SVGAGI (reference sequence). This CDR3 comprises 14 residues. V was clipped by 5 bases and J by 4 bases, with 12 bases between them. Here the CDR3 reads CASSDDIRGNTIYF. The CDR3 bases are TGTGCCAGCAGTGACGACATTCGGGGAAACACCATATATTTT.

The V and J genes are TRBV7-6 and TRBJ2-7, with 9 nucleotides matching TRBD2. With 3 bases clipped from V and 5 bases from J, the junction kept 11 bases outside the gene matches. CDR3 length: 16 residues. Germline V gene sequence: CDR1 SGHVS, CDR2 FNYEAQ. The CDR3 DNA is TGTGCCAGCAGCTTCACACCCCCGGGACTAGCCAACGAGCAGTACTTC. The encoded protein is CASSFTPPGLANEQYF.

The chain is built from TRBV6-5 and TRBJ2-5, with D unresolved. TRBJ2-7 matches the DNA end more closely, so the J call is doubtful. Germline V gives CDR1 MNHEY, CDR2 SVGAGI. The CDR3 has 14 amino acids. The CDR3: CASSRHRRSYEQYF. The CDR3 DNA reads as TGTGCCAGTTCCAGACACCGGCGTTCCTACGAGCAGTACTTC.

The CDR3 region is CASRTTGGEPTQYF. The CDR3 region has the DNA TGTGCCAGCAGGACGACGGGGGGGGAACCGACCCAGTACTTC. The chain employs TRBV2 and TRBJ2-5, with 8 bases fitting TRBD2. Germline V gives CDR1 SNHLY, CDR2 FYNNEI. V was pared by 6 bases and J by 7 bases, with 10 bases of the junction left unmatched. The CDR3 contains 14 residues.

The chain employs TRBV19 and TRBJ2-5; D is undetermined. Germline CDR1 and CDR2: LNHDA and SQIVND (reference sequence). CDR3 length: 15 residues. V lost 4 bases and J 2 bases, leaving 14 bases between the germline ends. CDR3 region: CASSKMANKQETQYF. The CDR3 coding sequence is TGTGCCAGTAGTAAGATGGCCAACAAACAAGAGACCCAGTACTTC. The full variable domain, completed using reference TRBV19 and TRBJ2-5, is DGGITQSPKYLFRKEGQNVTLSCEQNLNHDAMYWYRQDPGQGLRLIYYSQIVNDFQKGDIAEGYSVSREKKESFPLTVTSAQKNPTAFYLCASSKMANKQETQYFGPGTRLLVL.

The rearrangement joins TRBV27 to TRBJ2-7; weak D call: TRBD2 (5 bases). Germline V gene lookup returns CDR1 MNHEY and CDR2 SMNVEV (reference sequence). There are 14 residues in the CDR3. Trimming shortened V by 7 bases and J by 1 base, and 14 bases separated the two germline ends. In nucleotides, the CDR3 is TGTGCCAGCAAATACCAAGCGGTTTCCTACGAGCAGTACTTC. Protein: CASKYQAVSYEQYF.

The V gene is TRBV13, the J gene TRBJ1-6; D is ambiguous. The CDR3 length is 14 residues. V was pared by 8 bases and J by 7 bases, with 15 bases between. Looked up from germline, CDR1 is PRHDT and CDR2 is FYEKMQ (reference sequence). The DNA for the CDR3 is TGTGCCAGCGGTGTTCGAGCCTCGAATTCACCCCTCCACTTT. Its protein product is CASGVRASNSPLHF. Based on the CDR3 plus reference TRBV13 and TRBJ1-6, the full variable domain is AAGVIQSPRHLIKEKRETATLKCYPIPRHDTVYWYQQGPGQDPQFLISFYEKMQSDKGSIPDRFSAQQFSDYHSELNMSSLELGDSALYFCASGVRASNSPLHFGNGTRLTVT.

This rearrangement joins TRBV5-8 to TRBJ2-1, with 7 bases lining up with TRBD1. The germline CDR1 and CDR2 sequences are SGHTS and YDEGEE. Trimming cost V 5 bases and J 9 bases; bases outside gene matches: 14. CDR3 length equals 15 residues. Here the CDR3 DNA reads TGTGCCAGCAGACGCACAGGGGCTACCTACGGTGAGCAGTTCTTC. Its translation: CASRRTGATYGEQFF.

This clone was detected a few times. The V gene is TRBV28, the J gene TRBJ2-5; 8 bases match TRBD2. The length of the CDR3 is 14 residues. CDR1 is MDHEN, CDR2 SYDVKM, per germline. V shed 4 bases, J shed 3 bases, and the junction held 4 bases outside the gene matches. The chain's CDR3 is CASSWAGGEETQYF. DNA of the CDR3: TGTGCCAGCAGTTGGGCCGGGGGGGAAGAGACCCAGTACTTC.

The CDR3 bases are TGTGCCAGCAGCCAAGATCAGGTCGGGGGTGCAGATACGCAGTATTTT. It specifies CASSQDQVGGADTQYF. The chain couples TRBV4-2 to TRBJ2-3; D may be TRBD2 (6 bases). V was cut by 0 bases and J by 4 bases, with 14 bases left in between. From germline, CDR1 is LGHNA and CDR2 YNFKEQ. This CDR3 spans 16 amino acids.

V and J are TRBV6-6 and TRBJ1-2; TRBD1 aligns across 9 bases. J was trimmed by 4 bases and V by 6 bases; bases with no gene match: 9. CDR1 and CDR2 from the germline V gene are MNHNY and SVGAGI (reference sequence). The CDR3 runs to 15 residues. CDR3: CASSESGTGPYGYTF. In DNA, the CDR3 is TGTGCCAGCAGCGAGTCCGGGACAGGGCCCTATGGCTACACCTTC.

The chain uses TRBV10-1 and TRBJ1-2; 8 bases map to TRBD1. The germline V gene encodes CDR1 WNHNN and CDR2 SYGVQD (reference sequence). J lost 6 bases, V lost 0 bases, and 6 bases had no gene match. The CDR3 totals 15 residues. The CDR3 is CASSESRTGIDGYTF. Written as DNA, the CDR3 is TGCGCCAGCAGTGAGTCGCGGACAGGGATAGATGGCTACACCTTC.

To note about this clone: One end of the junction varies from germline; a read error may be responsible. The gene calls are TRBV7-7 and TRBJ2-5; TRBD1 matches at 8 bases. This CDR3 contains 14 residues. CDR1 and CDR2 from the germline V gene are SSHAT and FNYEAQ (reference sequence). CDR3 DNA sequence: TGTGCTAGCAGTCGGACAGGGATAGGAGAGACCCAGTACTTC. Protein product: CASSRTGIGETQYF. The full variable domain, in which reference TRBV7-7 and TRBJ2-5 provide the parts outside the CDR3, is GAGVSQSPRYKVTKRGQDVTLRCDPISSHATLYWYQQALGQGPEFLTYFNYEAQPDKSGLPSDRFSAERPEGSISTLTIQRTEQRDSAMYRCASSRTGIGETQYFGPGTRLLVL.

V usage is TRBV6-1 and J usage is TRBJ2-1; 7 bases align to TRBD1. Germline V lookup: CDR1 MNHNS, CDR2 SASEGT. V lost 7 bases, J lost 2 bases, and 8 bases stayed unmatched. The CDR3 is 15 amino acids. The chain's CDR3 is CASIVDRPPYNEQFF. The DNA of the CDR3 is TGTGCCAGCATTGTGGACAGGCCTCCCTACAATGAGCAGTTCTTC.

This clone was observed once. The V gene is TRBV9, the J gene TRBJ2-3, with 8 bases lining up with TRBD1. With 4 bases clipped from V and 0 bases from J, the junction kept 7 bases outside the gene matches. Germline-derived CDR1 and CDR2 are SGDLS and YYNGEE. The CDR3 contains 16 residues. The DNA of the CDR3 is TGTGCCAGCAGCCCAGGGGGCCCTGAGAGCACAGATACGCAGTATTTT. Translated, it gives CASSPGGPESTDTQYF.

The CDR3 bases are TGTGCCAGCAGTTCACGGGACAGGGAAGATACGCAGTATTTT. Its protein is CASSSRDREDTQYF. The J gene is TRBJ2-3, the V gene TRBV2; 9 bases match TRBD1. J gave up 5 bases and V 5 bases, and 5 bases lay outside the gene matches. The CDR3 runs 14 residues. Germline assignment: CDR1 SNHLY and CDR2 FYNNEI.

This rearrangement joins TRBV11-2 to TRBJ2-7; 9 nucleotides line up with TRBD1. The CDR3 runs 15 residues. The V gene end was trimmed by 4 bases and the J gene end by 4 bases; junction bases not matched to a gene: 8. Germline CDR1 SGHAT, CDR2 FQNNGV. DNA for the CDR3: TGTGCCAGCAGCTCATCCGGGACAGGGTTTTACGAGCAGTACTTC. Protein sequence: CASSSSGTGFYEQYF.

The V call is TRBV5-1, the J call TRBJ1-4; 7 nucleotides agree with TRBD1. V shed 0 bases and J 5 bases; nucleotides not matched to a gene: 4. The V gene's germline CDR1 is SGHRS and CDR2 YFSETQ. The CDR3 has 15 amino acids. CDR3 nucleotides: TGCGCCAGCAGCTTGGCCGGGACAGCGAATGAAAAACTGTTTTTT. This translates into CASSLAGTANEKLFF.

This chain joins TRBV7-8 and TRBJ2-7, with TRBD2 matching 10 bases. Per germline, CDR1 SGHVS and CDR2 FQNEAQ. V gave up 1 base and J gave up 5 bases; unmatched junction bases: 11. The CDR3 spans 17 residues. CDR3 residues: CASSLVLDSGGSHEQYF. The DNA of the CDR3 is TGTGCCAGCAGCTTAGTTTTGGATAGCGGGGGGTCCCACGAGCAGTACTTC.

The V call is TRBV4-2, the J call TRBJ1-4; D unclear. Germline CDR1 LGHNA, CDR2 YNFKEQ. V was shortened by 0 bases and J by 7 bases, with 18 bases between the two germline ends. There are 17 residues in the CDR3. The CDR3 DNA reads TGTGCCAGCAGCCAAGATGATGAGGTCTCGGGTGGTGAAAAACTGTTTTTT. It codes for CASSQDDEVSGGEKLFF.